These T cell receptor beta chains were read from a single sample in a study of T cell changes during pregnancy in multiple sclerosis. The assay was immunoSEQ multiplex PCR, and TCRdb's table has in-frame clones only and misses some. The data show some 70,000 clones, around nine tenths seen once. The sequenced sample was peripheral blood, obtained in the second trimester of pregnancy. Receptors originate from a female donor in good health, enrolled as a control in a pregnancy study. Both conserved end residues are trimmed from each CDR3. Fields, in order: V gene, J gene, D gene, CDR3 protein. D genes are given only for firm matches.

v_call: TRBV5-1
j_call: TRBJ1-2
d_call: TRBD1
cdr3_aa: ASSSKQGNYGYT

v_call: TRBV29-1
j_call: TRBJ1-2
d_call: .
cdr3_aa: SVGAPTHGYT

v_call: TRBV5-6
j_call: TRBJ1-5
d_call: .
cdr3_aa: ASSLGAYSDQPQH

v_call: TRBV6-1
j_call: TRBJ1-6
d_call: .
cdr3_aa: ASSEWGSVGNSPLH

v_call: TRBV7-2
j_call: TRBJ1-4
d_call: TRBD1
cdr3_aa: ASSSQGQGEKLF

v_call: TRBV19
j_call: TRBJ2-1
d_call: TRBD2
cdr3_aa: ASSIARTSKGNEQF

v_call: TRBV7-9
j_call: TRBJ2-7
d_call: .
cdr3_aa: ASSLEGGRVEQY

v_call: TRBV18
j_call: TRBJ2-1
d_call: .
cdr3_aa: ASSPPASVNEQF

v_call: TRBV12-5
j_call: TRBJ1-1
d_call: TRBD1
cdr3_aa: ASVLQGDTEAF

v_call: TRBV27
j_call: TRBJ2-2
d_call: .
cdr3_aa: ASSWTSNTGELF

v_call: TRBV6-5
j_call: TRBJ1-3
d_call: .
cdr3_aa: ASSRDSYHRNTIY

v_call: TRBV5-6
j_call: TRBJ2-3
d_call: .
cdr3_aa: ASSLNRQGTDTQY

v_call: TRBV28
j_call: TRBJ1-2
d_call: TRBD1
cdr3_aa: ASGGQGARYYGYT

v_call: TRBV28
j_call: TRBJ2-5
d_call: TRBD1
cdr3_aa: ASSFHRGIQETQY

v_call: TRBV25-1
j_call: TRBJ1-2
d_call: .
cdr3_aa: ASSEYWTSSDGYT

v_call: TRBV28
j_call: TRBJ1-4
d_call: .
cdr3_aa: ATDGEGVGDEKLF

v_call: TRBV19
j_call: TRBJ2-5
d_call: .
cdr3_aa: ASSIAQRGLDGRETQY

v_call: TRBV2
j_call: TRBJ1-2
d_call: TRBD1
cdr3_aa: ASKGGRVGNYGYT

v_call: TRBV9
j_call: TRBJ2-1
d_call: TRBD2
cdr3_aa: ASSPGGSYNEQF

v_call: TRBV7-8
j_call: TRBJ1-5
d_call: .
cdr3_aa: ASSLKQGGNQPQH

v_call: TRBV5-6
j_call: TRBJ1-5
d_call: TRBD1
cdr3_aa: ASSSSDRGWSNQPQH

v_call: TRBV6-6
j_call: TRBJ1-1
d_call: TRBD1
cdr3_aa: ASSPTGGFTEAF